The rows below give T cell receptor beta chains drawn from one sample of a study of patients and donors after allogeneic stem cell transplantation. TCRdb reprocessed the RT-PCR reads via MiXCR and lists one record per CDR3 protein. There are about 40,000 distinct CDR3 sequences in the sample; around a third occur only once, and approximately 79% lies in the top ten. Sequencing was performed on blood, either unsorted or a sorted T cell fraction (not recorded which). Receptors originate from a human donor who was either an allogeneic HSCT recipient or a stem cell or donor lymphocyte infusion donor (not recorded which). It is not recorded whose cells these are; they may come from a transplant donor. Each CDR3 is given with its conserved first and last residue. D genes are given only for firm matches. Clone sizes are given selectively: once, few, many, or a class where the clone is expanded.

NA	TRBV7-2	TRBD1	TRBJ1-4	CASSLARSGTGVNEKLFF	TGTGCCAGCAGCTTAGCGCGTTCGGGCACAGGGGTTAATGAAAAACTGTTTTTT
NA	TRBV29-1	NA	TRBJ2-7	CSVGDVSYEQYF	TGCAGCGTTGGGGACGTTAGCTACGAGCAGTACTTC
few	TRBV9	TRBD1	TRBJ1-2	CASSVVAQGPNYGYTF	TGTGCCAGCAGCGTAGTGGCACAGGGGCCAAACTATGGCTACACCTTC
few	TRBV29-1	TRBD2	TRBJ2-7	CSVARWTSSLEQYF	TGCAGCGTTGCGAGGTGGACTAGTAGCCTCGAGCAGTACTTC
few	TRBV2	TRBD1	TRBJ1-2	CAARRGPSYGYTF	TGTGCCGCCCGAAGGGGGCCCTCCTATGGCTACACCTTC
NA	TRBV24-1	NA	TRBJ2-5	CATSDSSGIETQYF	TGTGCCACCAGTGATTCATCAGGGATCGAGACCCAGTACTTC
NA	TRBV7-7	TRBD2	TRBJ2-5	CASSFQTSGLTQYF	TGTGCTAGCAGCTTTCAGACTAGCGGGCTTACCCAGTACTTC
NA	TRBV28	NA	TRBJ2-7	CASRDSYEQYF	TGTGCCAGCAGAGACAGCTACGAGCAGTACTTC
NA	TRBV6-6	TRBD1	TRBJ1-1	CASTLRQGAEAFF	TGTGCCAGCACCCTTCGACAGGGGGCTGAAGCTTTCTTT
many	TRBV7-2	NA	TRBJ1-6	CASSFAASYNSPLHF	TGTGCCAGCAGCTTCGCCGCCTCCTATAATTCACCCCTCCACTTT
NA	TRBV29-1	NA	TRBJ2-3	CSVGLNGATDTQYF	TGCAGCGTTGGTCTAAACGGGGCCACAGATACGCAGTATTTT
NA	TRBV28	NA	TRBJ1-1	CASSSGDTVEAFF	TGTGCCAGCAGTTCCGGGGACACCGTAGAAGCTTTCTTT
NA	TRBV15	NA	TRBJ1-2	CATRRRASGERGYTF	TGTGCCACCCGCCGCCGAGCCTCAGGGGAACGTGGCTACACCTTC
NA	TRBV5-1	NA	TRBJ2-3	CASSSILTDTQYF	TGCGCCAGCAGCTCGATCCTAACAGATACGCAGTATTTT
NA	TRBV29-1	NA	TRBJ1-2	CSVPRARFTGRYGYTF	TGCAGCGTCCCCCGGGCACGTTTCACAGGGCGCTATGGCTACACCTTC
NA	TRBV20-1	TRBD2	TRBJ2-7	CSARLAGAYEQYF	TGCAGTGCCAGACTAGCGGGAGCCTACGAGCAGTACTTC